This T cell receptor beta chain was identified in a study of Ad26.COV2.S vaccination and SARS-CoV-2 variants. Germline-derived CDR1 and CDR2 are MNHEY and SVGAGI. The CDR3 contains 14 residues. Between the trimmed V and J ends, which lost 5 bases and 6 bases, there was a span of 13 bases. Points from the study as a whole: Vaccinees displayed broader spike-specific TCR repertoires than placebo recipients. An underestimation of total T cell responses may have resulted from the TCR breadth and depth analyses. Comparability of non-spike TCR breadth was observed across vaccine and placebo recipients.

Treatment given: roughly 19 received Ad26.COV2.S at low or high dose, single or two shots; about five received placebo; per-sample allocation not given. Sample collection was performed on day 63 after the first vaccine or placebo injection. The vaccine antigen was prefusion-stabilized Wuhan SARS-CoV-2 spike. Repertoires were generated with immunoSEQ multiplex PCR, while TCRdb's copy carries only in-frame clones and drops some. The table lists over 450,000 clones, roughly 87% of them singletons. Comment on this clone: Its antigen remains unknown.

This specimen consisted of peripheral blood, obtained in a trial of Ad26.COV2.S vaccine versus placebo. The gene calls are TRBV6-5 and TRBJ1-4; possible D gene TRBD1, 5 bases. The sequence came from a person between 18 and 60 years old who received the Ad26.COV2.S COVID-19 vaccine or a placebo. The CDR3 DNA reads TGTGCCAGCAGTCCCCGGGGGAGTTATGAAAAACTGTTTTTT. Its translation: CASSPRGSYEKLFF.